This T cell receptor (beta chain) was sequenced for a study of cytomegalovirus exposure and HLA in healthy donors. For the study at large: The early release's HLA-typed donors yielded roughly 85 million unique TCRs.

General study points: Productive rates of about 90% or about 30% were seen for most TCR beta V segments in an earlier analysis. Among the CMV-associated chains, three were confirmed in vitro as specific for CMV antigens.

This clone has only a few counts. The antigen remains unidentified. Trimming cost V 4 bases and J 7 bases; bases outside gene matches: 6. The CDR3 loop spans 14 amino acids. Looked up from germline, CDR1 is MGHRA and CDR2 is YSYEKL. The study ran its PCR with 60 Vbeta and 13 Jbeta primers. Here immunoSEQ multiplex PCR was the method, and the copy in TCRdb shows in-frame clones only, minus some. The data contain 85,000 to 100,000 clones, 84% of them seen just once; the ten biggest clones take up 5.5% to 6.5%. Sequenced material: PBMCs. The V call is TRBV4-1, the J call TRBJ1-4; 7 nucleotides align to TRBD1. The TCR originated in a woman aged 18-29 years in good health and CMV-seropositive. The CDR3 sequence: CASSPTGMGEKLFF. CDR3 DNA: TGCGCCAGCAGCCCGACAGGGATGGGTGAAAAACTGTTTTTT.